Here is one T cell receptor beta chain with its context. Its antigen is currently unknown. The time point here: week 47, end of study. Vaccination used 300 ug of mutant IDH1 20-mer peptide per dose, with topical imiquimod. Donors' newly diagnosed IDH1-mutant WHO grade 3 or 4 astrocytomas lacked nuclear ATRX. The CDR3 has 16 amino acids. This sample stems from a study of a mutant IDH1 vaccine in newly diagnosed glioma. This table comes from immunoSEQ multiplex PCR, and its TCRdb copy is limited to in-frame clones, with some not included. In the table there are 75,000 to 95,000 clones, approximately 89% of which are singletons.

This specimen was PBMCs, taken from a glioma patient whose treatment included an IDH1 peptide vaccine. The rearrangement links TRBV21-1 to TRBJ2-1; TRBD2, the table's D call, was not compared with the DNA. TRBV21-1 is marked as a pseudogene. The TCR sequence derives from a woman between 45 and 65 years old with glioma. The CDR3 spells CASSSRLAGTYNEQFF. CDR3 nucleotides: TGTGCCAGCAGCAGCAGACTAGCGGGGACCTACAATGAGCAGTTCTTC.